These T cell receptor beta chains were read from a single sample in a study of vaccination and CD4 T cells after COVID-19. These receptors have no identified antigens. TCRdb re-called the PCR reads with MiXCR, one entry per CDR3 protein. The table lists around 13,000 distinct CDR3 sequences, 25% to 35% of them singletons. The sample consisted of CD4+ T cells from blood, cultured in vitro. These receptors all stem from a human donor who had recovered from COVID-19. Both conserved end residues are part of each CDR3. Fields, in order: D gene, CDR3 length, J gene, V gene, clone size, CDR3 protein, CDR3 DNA. D genes are given only for firm matches. The size entry is marked missing in some rows and otherwise reads once, few, many or a size class.

TRBD1 16 TRBJ2-7 TRBV5-1 . CASSPGQPNNRYEQYF TGCGCCAGCAGCCCGGGACAGCCCAACAACCGCTACGAGCAGTACTTC
. 12 TRBJ1-1 TRBV5-1 . CASSGRPTEAFF TGCGCCAGCAGCGGCAGACCTACTGAAGCTTTCTTT
. 13 TRBJ2-5 TRBV11-3 few CASSTGPGETQYF TGTGCCAGCAGCACAGGGCCGGGGGAGACCCAGTACTTC
. 13 TRBJ2-5 TRBV6-1 few CASRRTVQETQYF TGTGCCAGCAGAAGGACAGTACAAGAGACCCAGTACTTC
. 15 TRBJ1-5 TRBV19 few CASSLMQGKHQPQHF TGTGCCAGTAGCTTAATGCAGGGGAAGCATCAGCCCCAGCATTTT
TRBD1 17 TRBJ2-6 TRBV4-1 . CASSQGLDRAGANVLTF TGCGCCAGCAGCCAGGGTCTCGACAGGGCTGGGGCCAACGTCCTGACTTTC
TRBD1 15 TRBJ1-6 TRBV6-1 few CASSPVGQGFSPLHF TGTGCCAGCAGCCCGGTGGGACAGGGGTTTTCACCCCTCCACTTT
TRBD2 19 TRBJ2-3 TRBV11-2 . CASSLSPYVAGGRTDTQYF TGTGCCAGCAGCCTCTCTCCCTATGTAGCGGGGGGACGCACAGATACGCAGTATTTT
. 12 TRBJ2-2 TRBV7-9 . CASSRTTGELFF TGTGCCAGCAGCCGGACCACCGGGGAGCTGTTTTTT
. 13 TRBJ2-5 TRBV2 . CASSREEQETQYF TGTGCCAGCAGCCGGGAAGAACAAGAGACCCAGTACTTC
. 16 TRBJ2-6 TRBV7-9 few CASSFVGGPGANVLTF TGTGCCAGCAGCTTCGTAGGAGGCCCTGGGGCCAACGTCCTGACTTTC
TRBD2 15 TRBJ2-3 TRBV18 few CASSPLAGEVDTQYF TGTGCCAGCTCACCTTTAGCGGGGGAGGTAGATACGCAGTATTTT
TRBD1 15 TRBJ2-3 TRBV11-2 few CASSFGQDSADTQYF TGTGCCAGCAGCTTCGGACAGGACTCCGCAGATACGCAGTATTTT
TRBD1 16 TRBJ1-5 TRBV19 . CASSVLGTGINQPQHF TGTGCCAGTAGTGTGTTGGGGACAGGGATCAATCAGCCCCAGCATTTT
TRBD2 21 TRBJ2-3 TRBV6-1 . CASSERPVGRGGISFIWPQYF TGTGCCAGCAGTGAACGGCCGGTGGGGCGGGGGGGTATATCATTCATCTGGCCGCAGTATTTT
. 16 TRBJ2-7 TRBV12-3/TRBV12-4 few CASSFERGPSSYEQYF TGTGCCAGCAGTTTTGAGAGGGGCCCCAGCTCCTACGAGCAGTACTTC
. 13 TRBJ2-5 TRBV10-3 . CAIRGQGGETQYF TGTGCCATCAGAGGGCAGGGAGGTGAGACCCAGTACTTC
TRBD2 16 TRBJ2-1 TRBV4-1 . CASSLFGTSGGKGKFF TGCGCCAGCAGCCTTTTTGGGACTAGCGGGGGTAAAGGGAAGTTCTTC
TRBD2 15 TRBJ2-1 TRBV5-1 few CASSWTGLAGEEQFF TGCGCCAGCAGCTGGACCGGACTAGCGGGGGAAGAGCAGTTCTTC
. 14 TRBJ1-1 TRBV11-3 . CASSLGLLRTEAFF TGTGCCAGCAGCTTAGGTTTATTAAGGACTGAAGCTTTCTTT
. 14 TRBJ1-1 TRBV25-1 . CASSENVVKTEAFF TGTGCCAGCAGTGAAAATGTAGTGAAGACTGAAGCTTTCTTT
. 13 TRBJ1-2 TRBV18 few CASSPHGLGGYTF TGTGCCAGCTCACCACACGGGTTAGGTGGCTACACCTTC
. 15 TRBJ2-3 TRBV7-9 few CASSFGGKSTDTQYF TGTGCCAGCAGCTTTGGGGGGAAAAGCACAGATACGCAGTATTTT
. 12 TRBJ2-7 TRBV10-3 . CAISGNSIEQYF TGTGCCATCAGTGGTAACTCCATCGAGCAGTACTTC
. 15 TRBJ2-5 TRBV7-9 few CASSLSPGREETQYF TGTGCCAGCAGCCTGTCGCCGGGACGAGAAGAGACCCAGTACTTC
. 13 TRBJ2-2 TRBV19 . CASSGGHTGELFF TGTGCCAGTAGTGGGGGACACACCGGGGAGCTGTTTTTT
. 13 TRBJ2-7 TRBV6-5 . CASSYVAQYEQYF TGTGCCAGCAGTTACGTGGCGCAGTACGAGCAGTACTTC
. 13 TRBJ2-3 TRBV24-1 few CATSDLITDTQYF TGTGCCACCAGTGATTTAATCACAGATACGCAGTATTTT
. 15 TRBJ2-5 TRBV7-9 . CASSPPVRVGETQYF TGTGCCAGCAGCCCGCCCGTGCGGGTTGGAGAGACCCAGTACTTC
. 14 TRBJ1-4 TRBV19 few CARLRQTTNEKLFF TGTGCCAGACTCCGACAGACAACTAATGAAAAACTGTTTTTT
TRBD2 15 TRBJ2-7 TRBV12-3/TRBV12-4 few CASSFSSGGNTGQYF TGTGCCAGCAGTTTTAGTAGCGGGGGTAATACCGGGCAGTACTTC
TRBD2 15 TRBJ2-1 TRBV11-3 . CASSFDAGGYNEQFF TGTGCCAGCAGCTTTGACGCGGGGGGGTACAATGAGCAGTTCTTC
. 11 TRBJ1-3 TRBV6-1 medium-sized CASLGRSAIYF TGTGCCAGCTTGGGACGGTCAGCCATATATTTT
TRBD2 18 TRBJ2-1 TRBV27 . CASGIPGLAGTVPVEQFF TGTGCCAGCGGCATTCCGGGACTAGCGGGGACCGTCCCAGTTGAGCAGTTCTTC
. 16 TRBJ1-5 TRBV6-5 . CASSYLFRAGDQPQHF TGTGCCAGCAGTTATTTATTTAGGGCAGGGGACCAGCCCCAGCATTTT
TRBD2 16 TRBJ2-3 TRBV30 few CAWCASGGEYGDTQYF TGTGCCTGGTGTGCTAGCGGGGGGGAGTACGGAGATACGCAGTATTTT
TRBD1 16 TRBJ2-2 TRBV7-2 few CASSPRQGADTGELFF TGTGCCAGCAGCCCACGACAGGGGGCGGACACCGGGGAGCTGTTTTTT
. 14 TRBJ1-6 TRBV10-3 . CAISERSYNSPLHF TGTGCCATCAGTGAGCGGAGTTATAATTCACCCCTCCACTTT
. 13 TRBJ2-5 TRBV19 few CASRKVGMETQYF TGTGCCAGTAGAAAAGTGGGGATGGAGACCCAGTACTTC
. 16 TRBJ2-5 TRBV20-1 few CSARDSRTWVEETQYF TGCAGTGCTAGAGATTCACGGACATGGGTTGAAGAGACCCAGTACTTC
TRBD1 11 TRBJ1-2 TRBV20-1 . CSATGQNGYTF TGCAGTGCAACGGGACAGAATGGCTACACCTTC